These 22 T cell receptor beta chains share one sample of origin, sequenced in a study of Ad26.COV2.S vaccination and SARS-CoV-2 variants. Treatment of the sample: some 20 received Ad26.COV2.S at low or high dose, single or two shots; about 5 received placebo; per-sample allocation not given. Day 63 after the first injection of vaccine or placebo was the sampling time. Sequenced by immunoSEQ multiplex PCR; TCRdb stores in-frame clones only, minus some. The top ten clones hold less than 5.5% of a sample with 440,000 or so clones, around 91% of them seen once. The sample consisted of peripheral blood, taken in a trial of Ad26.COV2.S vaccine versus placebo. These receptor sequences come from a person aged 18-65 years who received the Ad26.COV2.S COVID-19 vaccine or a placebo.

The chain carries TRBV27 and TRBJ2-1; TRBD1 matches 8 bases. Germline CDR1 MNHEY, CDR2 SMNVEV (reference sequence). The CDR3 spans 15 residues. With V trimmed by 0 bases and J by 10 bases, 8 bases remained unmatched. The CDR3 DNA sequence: TGTGCCAGCAGTTTATCAGGCCAGGGGGCAGGGGAGCAGTTCTTC. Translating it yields CASSLSGQGAGEQFF.

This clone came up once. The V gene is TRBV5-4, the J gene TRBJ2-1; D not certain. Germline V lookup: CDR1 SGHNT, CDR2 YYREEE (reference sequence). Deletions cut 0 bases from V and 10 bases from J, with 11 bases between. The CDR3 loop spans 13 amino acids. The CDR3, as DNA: TGTGCCAGCAGCTTGGTGGGAATGGGAGAGCAGTTCTTC. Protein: CASSLVGMGEQFF.

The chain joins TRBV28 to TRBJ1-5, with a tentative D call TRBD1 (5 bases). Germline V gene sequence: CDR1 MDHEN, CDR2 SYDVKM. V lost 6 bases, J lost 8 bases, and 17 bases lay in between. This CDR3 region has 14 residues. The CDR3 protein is CASSLIGAREPQHF. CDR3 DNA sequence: TGTGCCAGCAGCCTAATCGGGGCCAGAGAGCCCCAGCATTTT.

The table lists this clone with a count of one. The CDR3 nucleotides read TGTGCCAGCAGTGGACTAGCGGGACCACCCTACAATGAGCAGTTCTTC. Residues: CASSGLAGPPYNEQFF. V usage is TRBV28 and J usage is TRBJ2-1, with 12 bases matching TRBD2. From germline, CDR1 is MDHEN and CDR2 SYDVKM. V dropped 5 bases and J dropped 2; count of bases not matched to a gene: 4. The CDR3 is 16 residues long.

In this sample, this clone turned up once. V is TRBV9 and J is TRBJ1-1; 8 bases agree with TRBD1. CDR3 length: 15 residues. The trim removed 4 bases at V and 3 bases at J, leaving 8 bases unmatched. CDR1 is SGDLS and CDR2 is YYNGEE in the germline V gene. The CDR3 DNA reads TGTGCCAGCAGCCGACAGGGGTTTGAGGACACTGAAGCTTTCTTT. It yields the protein CASSRQGFEDTEAFF.

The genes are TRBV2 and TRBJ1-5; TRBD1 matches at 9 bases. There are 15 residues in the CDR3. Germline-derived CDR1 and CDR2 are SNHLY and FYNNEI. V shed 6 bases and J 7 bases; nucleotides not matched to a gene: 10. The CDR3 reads CASRPGTGIQQPQHF. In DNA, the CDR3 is TGTGCCAGCAGACCCGGGACAGGGATTCAGCAGCCCCAGCATTTT.

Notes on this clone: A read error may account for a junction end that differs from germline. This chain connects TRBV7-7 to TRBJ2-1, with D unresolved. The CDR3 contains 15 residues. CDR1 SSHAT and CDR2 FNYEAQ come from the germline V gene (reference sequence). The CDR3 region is CASSLEVGFYNEQFF. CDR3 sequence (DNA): TGTGCTAGCAGCTTAGAGGTGGGGTTCTACAATGAGCAGTTCTTC.

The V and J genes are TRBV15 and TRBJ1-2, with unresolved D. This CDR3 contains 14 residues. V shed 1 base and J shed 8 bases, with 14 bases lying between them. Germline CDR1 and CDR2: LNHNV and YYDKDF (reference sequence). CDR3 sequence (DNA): TGTGCCACCAGCAGAGTTAAAGGGCTGGACGGCTACACCTTC. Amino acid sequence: CATSRVKGLDGYTF.

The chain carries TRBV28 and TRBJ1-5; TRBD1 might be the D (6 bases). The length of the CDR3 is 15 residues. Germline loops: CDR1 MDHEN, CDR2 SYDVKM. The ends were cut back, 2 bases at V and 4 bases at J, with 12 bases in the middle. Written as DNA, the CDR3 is TGTGCCAGCAGTTTACGGGGGGGGGCAAATCAGCCCCAGCATTTT. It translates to CASSLRGGANQPQHF. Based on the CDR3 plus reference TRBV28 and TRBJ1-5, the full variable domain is DVKVTQSSRYLVKRTGEKVFLECVQDMDHENMFWYRQDPGLGLRLIYFSYDVKMKEKGDIPEGYSVSREKKERFSLILESASTNQTSMYLCASSLRGGANQPQHFGDGTRLSIL.

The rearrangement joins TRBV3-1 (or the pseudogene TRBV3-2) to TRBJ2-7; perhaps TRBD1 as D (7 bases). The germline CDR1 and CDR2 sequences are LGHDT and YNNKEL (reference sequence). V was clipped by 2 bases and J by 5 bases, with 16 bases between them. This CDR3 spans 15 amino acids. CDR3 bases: TGTGCCAGCAGCCAACCCCAGGGGGGTCAGAACGAGCAGTACTTC. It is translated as CASSQPQGGQNEQYF.

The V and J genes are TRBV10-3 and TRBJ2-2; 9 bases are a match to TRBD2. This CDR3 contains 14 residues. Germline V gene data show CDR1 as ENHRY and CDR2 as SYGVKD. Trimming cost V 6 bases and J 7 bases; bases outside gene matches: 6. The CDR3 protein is CAIRGGRAGGELFF. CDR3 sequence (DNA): TGTGCCATCAGAGGCGGGAGGGCCGGCGGGGAGCTGTTTTTT.

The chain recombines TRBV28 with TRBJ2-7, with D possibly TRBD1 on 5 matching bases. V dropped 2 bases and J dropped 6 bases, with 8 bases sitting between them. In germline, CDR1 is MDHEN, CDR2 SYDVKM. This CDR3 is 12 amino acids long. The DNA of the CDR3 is TGTGCCAGCAGTTTAAGCGACAGCGAGCAGTACTTC. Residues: CASSLSDSEQYF.

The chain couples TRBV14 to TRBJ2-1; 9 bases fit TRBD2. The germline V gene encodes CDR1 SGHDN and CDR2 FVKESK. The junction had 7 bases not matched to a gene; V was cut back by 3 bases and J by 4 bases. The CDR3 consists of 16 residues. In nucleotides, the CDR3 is TGTGCCAGCAGCCATCCTACTAGCGGGCGATACAATGAGCAGTTCTTC. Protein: CASSHPTSGRYNEQFF.

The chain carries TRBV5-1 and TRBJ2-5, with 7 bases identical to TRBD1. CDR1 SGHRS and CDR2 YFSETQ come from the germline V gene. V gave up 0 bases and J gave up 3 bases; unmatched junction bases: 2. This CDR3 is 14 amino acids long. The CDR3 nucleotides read TGCGCCAGCAGCTTGGCAGGGGGTGAAGAGACCCAGTACTTC. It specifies CASSLAGGEETQYF. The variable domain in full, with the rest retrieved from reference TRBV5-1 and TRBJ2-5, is KAGVTQTPRYLIKTRGQQVTLSCSPISGHRSVSWYQQTPGQGLQFLFEYFSETQRNKGNFPGRFSGRQFSNSRSEMNVSTLELGDSALYLCASSLAGGEETQYFGPGTRLLVL.

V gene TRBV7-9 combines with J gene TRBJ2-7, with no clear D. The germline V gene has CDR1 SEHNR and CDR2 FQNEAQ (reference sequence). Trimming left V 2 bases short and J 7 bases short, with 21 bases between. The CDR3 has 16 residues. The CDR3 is CASSLPRLGRKVEQYF. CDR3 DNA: TGTGCCAGCAGCTTACCCCGGCTTGGGCGGAAGGTAGAGCAGTACTTC.

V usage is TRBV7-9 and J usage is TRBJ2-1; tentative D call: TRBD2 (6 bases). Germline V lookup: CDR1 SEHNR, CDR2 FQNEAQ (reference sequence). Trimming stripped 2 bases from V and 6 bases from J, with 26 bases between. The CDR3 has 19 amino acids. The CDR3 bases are TGTGCCAGCAGCTTATCGGGGAAAGTGACTCCGACGGGGGTCAATGAGCAGTTCTTC. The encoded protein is CASSLSGKVTPTGVNEQFF.

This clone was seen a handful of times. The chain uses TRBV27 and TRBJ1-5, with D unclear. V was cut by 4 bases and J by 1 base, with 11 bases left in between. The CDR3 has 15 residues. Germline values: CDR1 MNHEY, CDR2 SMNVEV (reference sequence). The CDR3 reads CASSSRRGSNQPQHF. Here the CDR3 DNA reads TGTGCCAGCAGTTCTAGACGGGGAAGCAATCAGCCCCAGCATTTT.

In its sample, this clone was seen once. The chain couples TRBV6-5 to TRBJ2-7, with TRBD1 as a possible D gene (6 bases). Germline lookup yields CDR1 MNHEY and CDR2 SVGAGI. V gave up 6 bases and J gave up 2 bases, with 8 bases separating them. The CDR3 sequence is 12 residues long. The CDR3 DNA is TGTGCCAGCAGACAGGGCCCCTACGAGCAGTACTTC. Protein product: CASRQGPYEQYF.

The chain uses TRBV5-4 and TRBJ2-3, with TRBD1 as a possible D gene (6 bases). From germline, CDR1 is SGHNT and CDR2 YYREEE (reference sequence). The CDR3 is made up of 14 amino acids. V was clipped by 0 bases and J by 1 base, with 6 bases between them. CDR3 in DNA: TGTGCCAGCAGCTTGGGGGGGCGCACAGATACGCAGTATTTT. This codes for CASSLGGRTDTQYF.

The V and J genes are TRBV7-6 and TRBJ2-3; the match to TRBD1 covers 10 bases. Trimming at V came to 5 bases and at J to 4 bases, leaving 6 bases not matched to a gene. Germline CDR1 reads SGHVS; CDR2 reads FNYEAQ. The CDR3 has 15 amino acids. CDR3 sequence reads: CASSRRDRGADTQYF. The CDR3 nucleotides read TGTGCCAGCAGCCGCCGGGACAGGGGCGCAGATACGCAGTATTTT.

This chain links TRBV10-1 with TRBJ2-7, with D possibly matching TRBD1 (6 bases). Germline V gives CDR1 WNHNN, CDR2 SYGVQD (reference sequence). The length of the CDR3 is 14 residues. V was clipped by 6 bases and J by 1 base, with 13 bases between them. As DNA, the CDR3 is TGCGCCAGCAGCCCCGGGACAAGATCCTACGAGCAGTACTTC. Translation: CASSPGTRSYEQYF.

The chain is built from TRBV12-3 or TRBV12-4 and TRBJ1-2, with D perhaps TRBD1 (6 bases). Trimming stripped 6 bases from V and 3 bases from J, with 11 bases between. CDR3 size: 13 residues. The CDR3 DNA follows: TGTGCCAGCAGCACGGACAGCTACTATGGCTACACCTTC. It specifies CASSTDSYYGYTF.